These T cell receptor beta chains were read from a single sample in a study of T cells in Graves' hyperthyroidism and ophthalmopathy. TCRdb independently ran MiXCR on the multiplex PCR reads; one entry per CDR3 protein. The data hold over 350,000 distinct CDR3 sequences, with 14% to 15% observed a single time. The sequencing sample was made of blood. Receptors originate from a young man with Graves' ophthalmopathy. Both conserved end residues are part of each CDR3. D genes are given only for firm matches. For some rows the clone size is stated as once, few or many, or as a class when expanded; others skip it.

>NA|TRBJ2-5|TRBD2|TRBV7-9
CASSLSGTMEETQYF
TGTGCCAGCAGCTTATCGGGGACTATGGAGGAGACCCAGTACTTC
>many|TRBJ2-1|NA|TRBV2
CASSDGGNEQFF
TGTGCCAGCAGTGACGGAGGGAATGAGCAGTTCTTC
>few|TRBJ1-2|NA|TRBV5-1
CASSFGQYYGYTF
TGCGCCAGCAGCTTCGGACAGTATTATGGCTACACCTTC
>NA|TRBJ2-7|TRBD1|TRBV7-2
CASSLWTGGSYEQYF
TGTGCCAGCAGCTTATGGACAGGGGGGTCCTACGAGCAGTACTTC
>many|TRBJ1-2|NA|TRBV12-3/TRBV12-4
CASSLGHNSGYTF
TGTGCCAGCAGTTTAGGACATAACTCTGGCTACACCTTC
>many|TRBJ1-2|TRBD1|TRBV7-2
CASSLGQGVLDGYTF
TGTGCCAGCAGCCTCGGACAGGGAGTGCTTGATGGCTACACCTTC
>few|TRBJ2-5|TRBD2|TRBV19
CASSGRGSVETQYF
TGTGCCAGTAGTGGGCGCGGGAGTGTAGAGACCCAGTACTTC
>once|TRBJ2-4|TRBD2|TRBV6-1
CARTSGREIAKNIQYF
TGTGCCAGGACTAGCGGGAGAGAAATAGCCAAAAACATTCAGTACTTC
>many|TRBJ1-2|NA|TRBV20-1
CSVYPLGLGGYTF
TGCAGTGTTTACCCTTTGGGGTTGGGTGGCTACACCTTC
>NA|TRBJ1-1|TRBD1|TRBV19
CASGQGLYSNTEAFF
TGTGCCAGTGGACAGGGCCTCTACAGTAACACTGAAGCTTTCTTT
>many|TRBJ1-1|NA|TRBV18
CASSPQLTGDTEAFF
TGTGCCAGCTCACCACAATTGACCGGTGACACTGAAGCTTTCTTT
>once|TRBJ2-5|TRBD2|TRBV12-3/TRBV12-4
CASSFAGGRQTQYF
TGTGCCAGCAGTTTTGCGGGGGGGAGGCAGACCCAGTACTTC
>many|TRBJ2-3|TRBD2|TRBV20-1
CSAPKLAADTQYF
TGCAGTGCGCCCAAGCTAGCGGCAGATACGCAGTATTTT
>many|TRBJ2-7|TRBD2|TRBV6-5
CASSYSWEGYEQYF
TGTGCCAGCAGTTACTCCTGGGAGGGATACGAGCAGTACTTC
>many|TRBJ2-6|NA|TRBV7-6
CASSFLSSGANVLTF
TGTGCCAGCAGCTTCTTGAGCTCTGGGGCCAACGTCCTGACTTTC
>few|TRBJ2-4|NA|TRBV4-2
CASSQDPGAKNIQYF
TGTGCCAGCAGCCAAGACCCGGGAGCCAAAAACATTCAGTACTTC
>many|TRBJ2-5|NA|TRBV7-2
CASSAQVRETQYF
TGTGCCAGCAGCGCGCAGGTCAGGGAGACCCAGTACTTC
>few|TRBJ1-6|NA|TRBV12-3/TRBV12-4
CASSPRDFQAYNSPLHF
TGTGCCAGCAGTCCTCGGGACTTCCAGGCCTATAATTCACCCCTCCACTTT
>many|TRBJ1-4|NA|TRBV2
CASSLRGTNEKLFF
TGTGCCAGCAGCCTCAGAGGGACTAATGAAAAACTGTTTTTT
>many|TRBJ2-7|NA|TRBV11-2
CASSLVGDEQYF
TGTGCCAGCAGCTTAGTGGGCGACGAGCAGTACTTC
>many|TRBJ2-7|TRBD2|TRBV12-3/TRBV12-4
CASSPGRFAAYEQYF
TGTGCCAGCAGTCCCGGGAGGTTCGCCGCCTACGAGCAGTACTTC
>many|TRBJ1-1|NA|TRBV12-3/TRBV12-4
CASSLGGPAEAFF
TGTGCCAGCAGTTTAGGTGGTCCCGCTGAAGCTTTCTTT
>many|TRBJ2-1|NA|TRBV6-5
CASSYSRGGGYNEQFF
TGTGCCAGCAGTTACTCGAGAGGAGGGGGCTACAATGAGCAGTTCTTC
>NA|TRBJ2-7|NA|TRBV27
CASSLTSVAYEQHF
TGTGCCAGCAGTTTAACATCAGTGGCCTACGAGCAGCACTTC
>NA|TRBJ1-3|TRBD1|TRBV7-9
CASRAGTGLKPGNTIYF
TGTGCCAGCAGGGCCGGGACAGGCCTCAAACCTGGAAACACCATATATTTT
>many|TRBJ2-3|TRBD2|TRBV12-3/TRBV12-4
CASSFRIAGGRVTDTQYF
TGTGCCAGCAGTTTTCGGATAGCGGGGGGGCGTGTCACAGATACGCAGTATTTT
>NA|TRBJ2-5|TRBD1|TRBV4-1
CASSPGDRLFIETQYF
TGCGCCAGCAGCCCAGGGGACAGGCTCTTCATCGAGACCCAGTACTTC
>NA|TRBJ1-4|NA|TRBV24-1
CATSRQGATGNEKLFF
TGTGCCACCAGTCGGCAGGGCGCCACGGGTAATGAAAAACTGTTTTTT
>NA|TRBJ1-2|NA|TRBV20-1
CSASIVGRYGYTF
TGCAGTGCTAGCATAGTGGGGCGCTATGGCTACACCTTC
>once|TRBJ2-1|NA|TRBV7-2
CASSPGGSNEQFF
TGTGCCAGCAGCCCCGGGGGTAGCAATGAGCAGTTCTTC
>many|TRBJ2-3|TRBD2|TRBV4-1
CASSLTGTSGTDTQYF
TGTGCCAGCAGCTTAACCGGGACTAGCGGCACAGATACGCAGTATTTT
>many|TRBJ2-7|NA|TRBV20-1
CSARDVAGLWNEQYF
TGCAGTGCTAGAGACGTAGCAGGGTTATGGAACGAGCAGTACTTC
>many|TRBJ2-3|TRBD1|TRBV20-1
CSALRQGRTDTQYF
TGCAGTGCCCTTAGACAGGGCCGCACAGATACGCAGTATTTT
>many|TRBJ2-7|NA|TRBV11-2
CASSTTAFSYEQYF
TGTGCCAGCAGCACGACAGCGTTCTCCTACGAGCAGTACTTC
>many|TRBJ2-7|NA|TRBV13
CASSSSFGEQYF
TGTGCCAGCAGCTCTTCCTTCGGGGAGCAGTACTTC
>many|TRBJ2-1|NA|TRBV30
CAWSGASTEQFF
TGTGCCTGGAGTGGGGCTAGCACTGAGCAGTTCTTC
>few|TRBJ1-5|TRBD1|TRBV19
CASTEPGTGSGNQPQHF
TGTGCCAGTACCGAGCCAGGGACAGGGTCAGGCAATCAGCCCCAGCATTTT
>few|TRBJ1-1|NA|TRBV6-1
CASSVSSENTEAFF
TGTGCCAGCAGTGTTAGTTCAGAGAACACTGAAGCTTTCTTT
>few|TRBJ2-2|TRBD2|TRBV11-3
CASSLGPTSGGNTGELFF
TGTGCCAGCAGCTTAGGCCCGACTAGCGGGGGGAACACCGGGGAGCTGTTTTTT
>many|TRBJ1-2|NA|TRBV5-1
CASSLAGGGSYGYTF
TGCGCCAGCAGCTTGGCCGGCGGGGGGTCCTATGGCTACACCTTC
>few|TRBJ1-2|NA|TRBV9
CASSIGIQDGGYTF
TGTGCCAGCAGCATCGGGATCCAAGACGGAGGCTACACCTTC
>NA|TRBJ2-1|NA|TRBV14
CASSHGQLYNEQFF
TGTGCCAGCAGCCACGGACAACTATACAATGAGCAGTTCTTC
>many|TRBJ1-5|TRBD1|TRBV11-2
CASSRDRGSLGQPQHF
TGTGCCAGCAGCCGGGACAGGGGATCCCTCGGTCAGCCCCAGCATTTT
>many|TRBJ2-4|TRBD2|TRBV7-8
CASSSGLAEKPKYKNIQYF
TGTGCCAGCAGCTCGGGACTAGCGGAGAAGCCGAAGTACAAAAACATTCAGTACTTC
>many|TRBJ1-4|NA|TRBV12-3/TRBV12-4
CASSFGLEKLFF
TGTGCCAGCAGTTTCGGGCTTGAAAAACTGTTTTTT
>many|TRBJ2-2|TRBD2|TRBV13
CASSSSGGDTGELFF
TGTGCCAGCAGCTCTAGCGGGGGGGACACCGGGGAGCTGTTTTTT
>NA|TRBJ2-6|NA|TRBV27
CASSYRPNRSGANVLTF
TGTGCCAGCAGTTATAGACCCAACAGGTCTGGGGCCAACGTCCTGACTTTC
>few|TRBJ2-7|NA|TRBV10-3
CAISERGQSYEQYF
TGTGCCATCAGTGAAAGAGGTCAGTCCTACGAGCAGTACTTC
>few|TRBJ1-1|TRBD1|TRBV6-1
CASSVRGQGLGEAFF
TGTGCCAGCAGTGTAAGAGGACAGGGCCTCGGTGAAGCTTTCTTT
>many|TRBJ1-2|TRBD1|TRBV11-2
CASSLNQGQGVNGYTF
TGTGCCAGCAGCTTAAACCAGGGACAGGGGGTCAATGGCTACACCTTC
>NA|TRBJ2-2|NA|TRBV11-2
CASSQGGGWVTGELFF
TGTGCCAGCAGCCAAGGGGGGGGGTGGGTCACCGGGGAGCTGTTTTTT